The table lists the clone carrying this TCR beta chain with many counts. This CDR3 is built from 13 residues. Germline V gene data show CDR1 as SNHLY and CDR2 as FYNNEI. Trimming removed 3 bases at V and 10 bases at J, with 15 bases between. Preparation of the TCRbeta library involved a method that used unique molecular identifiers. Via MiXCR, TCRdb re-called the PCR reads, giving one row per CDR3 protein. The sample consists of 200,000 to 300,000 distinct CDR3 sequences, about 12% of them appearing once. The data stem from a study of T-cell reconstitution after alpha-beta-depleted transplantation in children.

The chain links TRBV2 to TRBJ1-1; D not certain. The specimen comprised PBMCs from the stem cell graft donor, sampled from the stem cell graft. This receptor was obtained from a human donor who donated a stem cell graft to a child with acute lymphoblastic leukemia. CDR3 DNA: TGTGCCAGCAGTGACGAGACCCTCCCGCGAGCTTTCTTT. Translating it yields CASSDETLPRAFF.